These 15 T cell receptor beta chains share one sample of origin, sequenced in a study of T cell responses to AZD1222 COVID-19 vaccine. Clones were sequenced by immunoSEQ multiplex PCR, and TCRdb holds only the in-frame ones, with some missing. The sample lists around 99,000 clones; around 92% were seen once. This sample comprised peripheral blood, obtained 28 days after the second AZD1222 dose. The receptors originated from an adult who received the AZD1222 COVID-19 vaccine.

V is TRBV3-1 (or the pseudogene TRBV3-2) and J is TRBJ1-3; D gene unclear. Trimming left V 1 base short and J 0 bases short, with 7 bases between. The CDR3 contains 15 residues. The germline V gene has CDR1 LGHDT and CDR2 YNNKEL (reference sequence). DNA of the CDR3: TGTGCCAGCAGCCAAGGACCGCTCTCTGGAAACACCATATATTTT. This codes for CASSQGPLSGNTIYF.

This chain connects TRBV6-2 or TRBV6-3 to TRBJ2-7; no definite D call. Germline-derived CDR1 and CDR2 are MNHEY and SVGEGT. The CDR3 runs to 12 residues. Between the trimmed V and J ends, which lost 6 bases and 0 bases, there was a span of 6 bases. The CDR3 is CASSPTSYEQYF. In DNA form, the CDR3 reads TGTGCCAGCAGCCCGACCTCCTACGAGCAGTACTTC.

The V call is TRBV5-4, the J call TRBJ2-7; D is possibly TRBD1 (6 bases). The CDR3 is made up of 15 amino acids. Per germline, CDR1 SGHNT and CDR2 YYREEE (reference sequence). V lost 0 bases and J 3 bases, leaving 13 bases between the germline ends. The CDR3 spells CASSLEAGVRYEQYF. The CDR3 coding sequence is TGTGCCAGCAGCTTGGAGGCAGGGGTCCGCTACGAGCAGTACTTC.

The chain has TRBV28 and TRBJ2-5; TRBD2 aligns across 10 bases. The CDR3 runs 18 residues. The V gene end was trimmed by 4 bases and the J gene end by 3 bases; junction bases not matched to a gene: 14. Germline CDR1 MDHEN, CDR2 SYDVKM. The CDR3 DNA reads TGTGCCAGCAGTTCACCGAGGGTGGGGACTAGCGACAAAGAGACCCAGTACTTC. This translates into CASSSPRVGTSDKETQYF.

V and J are TRBV6-1 and TRBJ2-7; TRBD1 or TRBD2 may be the D gene (5 bases each). The CDR3 is 15 amino acids. CDR1 MNHNS and CDR2 SASEGT come from the germline V gene. The V and J ends lost 3 bases and 0 bases respectively, with 12 bases between them. CDR3 region: CASSEGRRSSYEQYF. CDR3 DNA sequence: TGTGCCAGCAGTGAGGGACGGCGAAGCTCCTACGAGCAGTACTTC.

This sequence joins TRBV7-2 and TRBJ2-3, with unresolved D. This CDR3 comprises 12 residues. V was pared by 5 bases and J by 1 base, with 4 bases between. Per germline, CDR1 SGHTA and CDR2 FQGNSA. CDR3 sequence: CASSRGTDTQYF. The CDR3 DNA reads as TGTGCCAGCAGCCGAGGCACAGATACGCAGTATTTT. Looking up the rest from reference TRBV7-2 and TRBJ2-3 gives the full variable domain: GAGVSQSPSNKVTEKGKDVELRCDPISGHTALYWYRQSLGQGLEFLIYFQGNSAPDKSGLPSDRFSAERTGGSVSTLTIQRTQQEDSAVYLCASSRGTDTQYFGPGTRLTVL.

The rearrangement uses TRBV4-2 and TRBJ1-1; 9 bases align to TRBD1. This CDR3 has 15 amino acids. Germline values: CDR1 LGHNA, CDR2 YNFKEQ. J gave up 5 bases and V 4 bases, and 8 bases lay outside the gene matches. The CDR3: CASSRGQGPGTEAFF. DNA of the CDR3: TGTGCCAGCAGCCGAGGACAGGGGCCGGGTACTGAAGCTTTCTTT.

The chain employs TRBV19 and TRBJ1-4, with D maybe TRBD1 (6 bases). Germline CDR1 and CDR2: LNHDA and SQIVND (reference sequence). This CDR3 has 17 residues. Trimming shortened V by 4 bases and J by 2 bases, and 17 bases separated the two germline ends. The CDR3 sequence: CASSTAGTLHTNEKLFF. CDR3 sequence (DNA): TGTGCCAGTAGTACGGCCGGGACACTCCATACTAATGAAAAACTGTTTTTT.

Remarks on this clone: Within the sample, other DNA sequences also encode this same CDR3. This chain joins TRBV30 and TRBJ1-5; D call uncertain. The length of the CDR3 is 13 residues. Germline CDR1 and CDR2: GTSNPN and SVGIG (reference sequence). Trimming took off 3 bases at V and 4 bases at J, with 10 bases between the two ends. The CDR3 region is CAWSVQENQPQHF. The DNA of the CDR3 is TGTGCCTGGAGCGTGCAGGAGAATCAGCCCCAGCATTTT.

The chain is built from TRBV28 and TRBJ1-6; the D gene is possibly TRBD1 (5 bases). The CDR3 has 13 amino acids. The V gene lost 8 bases and the J gene lost 10 bases, with 15 bases spanning the gap. CDR1 is MDHEN, CDR2 SYDVKM, per germline. The CDR3 sequence is CASSGGFGSPLHF. CDR3 bases: TGTGCCAGCTCGGGGGGGTTCGGGTCACCCCTCCACTTT. The whole variable domain, remainder taken from reference TRBV28 and TRBJ1-6, is DVKVTQSSRYLVKRTGEKVFLECVQDMDHENMFWYRQDPGLGLRLIYFSYDVKMKEKGDIPEGYSVSREKKERFSLILESASTNQTSMYLCASSGGFGSPLHFGNGTRLTVT.

This chain links TRBV18 with TRBJ1-1; 7 bases are shared with TRBD1. This CDR3 region has 14 residues. V dropped 3 bases and J dropped 3; count of bases not matched to a gene: 4. CDR1 is KGHSH, CDR2 LQKENI, per germline. The CDR3 loop reads CASSPTGRYTEAFF. In DNA, the CDR3 is TGTGCCAGCTCACCGACAGGGAGGTACACTGAAGCTTTCTTT.

V is TRBV24-1 and J is TRBJ2-1, with 14 positions matching TRBD2. Germline loops: CDR1 KGHDR, CDR2 SFDVKD. Germline trimming cut 5 bases from V and 8 bases from J; bases unmatched to any gene: 10. The CDR3 consists of 17 residues. The CDR3 DNA reads TGTGCCACCAGTGCCCTTATCGGGACTAGCGGGAGTGATGAGCAGTTCTTC. It specifies CATSALIGTSGSDEQFF.

The chain employs TRBV7-9 and TRBJ2-7; weak D call: TRBD1 (5 bases). The V and J ends lost 5 bases and 2 bases respectively, with 13 bases between them. The germline V gene has CDR1 SEHNR and CDR2 FQNEAQ (reference sequence). CDR3 length: 14 residues. CDR3 amino acids: CASSPRTLAYEQYF. The CDR3 DNA follows: TGTGCCAGCAGCCCAAGGACACTTGCCTACGAGCAGTACTTC.

Points on this clone: One junction end does not reproduce the germline sequence, and a read error may be involved. The chain couples TRBV24-1 to TRBJ2-5, with unresolved D. CDR1 is KGHDR, CDR2 SFDVKD, per germline. The CDR3 covers 13 residues. CDR3 protein: CATREPYQETQYF. In DNA, the CDR3 is TGTGCCACCCGTGAGCCGTACCAAGAGACCCAGTACTTC.

This chain uses TRBV7-2 with TRBJ2-7; possible D gene TRBD2, 6 bases. The CDR3 sequence is 19 residues long. The V gene's germline CDR1 is SGHTA and CDR2 FQGNSA. Trimming took off 2 bases at V and 3 bases at J, with 26 bases between the two ends. As DNA, the CDR3 is TGTGCCAGCAGCTTAATTGCGGGGCTCTCACGACAGAAGAGCTACGAGCAGTACTTC. Encoded protein: CASSLIAGLSRQKSYEQYF. The full variable domain, rest sourced from reference TRBV7-2 and TRBJ2-7, is GAGVSQSPSNKVTEKGKDVELRCDPISGHTALYWYRQSLGQGLEFLIYFQGNSAPDKSGLPSDRFSAERTGGSVSTLTIQRTQQEDSAVYLCASSLIAGLSRQKSYEQYFGPGTRLTVT.